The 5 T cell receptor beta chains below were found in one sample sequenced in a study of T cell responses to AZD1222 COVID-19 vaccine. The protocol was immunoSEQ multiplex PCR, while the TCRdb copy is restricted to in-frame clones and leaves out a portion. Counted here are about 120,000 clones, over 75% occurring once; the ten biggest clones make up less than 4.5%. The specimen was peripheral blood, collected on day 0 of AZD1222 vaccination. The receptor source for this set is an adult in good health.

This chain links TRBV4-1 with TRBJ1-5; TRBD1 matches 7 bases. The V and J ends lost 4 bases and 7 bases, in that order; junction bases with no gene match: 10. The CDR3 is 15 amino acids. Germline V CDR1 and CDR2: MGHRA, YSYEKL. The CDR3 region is CASSLLQTGQQPQHF. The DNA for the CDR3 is TGCGCCAGCAGCCTCTTACAGACAGGGCAACAGCCCCAGCATTTT.

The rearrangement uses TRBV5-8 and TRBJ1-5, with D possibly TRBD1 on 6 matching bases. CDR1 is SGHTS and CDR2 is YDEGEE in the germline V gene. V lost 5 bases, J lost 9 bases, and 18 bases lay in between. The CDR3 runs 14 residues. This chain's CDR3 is CASSRRQANGPQHF. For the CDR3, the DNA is TGTGCCAGCAGTCGAAGACAGGCTAATGGGCCCCAGCATTTT.

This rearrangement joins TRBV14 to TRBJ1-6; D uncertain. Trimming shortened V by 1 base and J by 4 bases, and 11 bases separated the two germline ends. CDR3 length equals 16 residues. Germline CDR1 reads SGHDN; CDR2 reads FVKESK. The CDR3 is CASSQARVEYNSPLHF. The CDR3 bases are TGTGCCAGCAGCCAAGCAAGGGTTGAGTATAATTCACCCCTCCACTTT.

The CDR3 sequence: CASSFFLNSGNTIYF. CDR3 DNA sequence: TGTGCCAGCAGCTTTTTCCTCAACTCTGGAAACACCATATATTTT. The rearrangement uses TRBV7-9 and TRBJ1-3; D unresolved. This CDR3 spans 15 amino acids. V lost 3 bases to trimming and J lost 0 bases, with 9 bases between them. CDR1 and CDR2 (germline): SEHNR, FQNEAQ (reference sequence).

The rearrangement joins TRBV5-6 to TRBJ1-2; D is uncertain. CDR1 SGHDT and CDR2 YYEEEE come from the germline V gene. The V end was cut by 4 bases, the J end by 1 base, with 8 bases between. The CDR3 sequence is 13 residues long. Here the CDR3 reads CASSTGLNYGYTF. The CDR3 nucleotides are TGTGCCAGCAGCACCGGACTTAACTATGGCTACACCTTC.